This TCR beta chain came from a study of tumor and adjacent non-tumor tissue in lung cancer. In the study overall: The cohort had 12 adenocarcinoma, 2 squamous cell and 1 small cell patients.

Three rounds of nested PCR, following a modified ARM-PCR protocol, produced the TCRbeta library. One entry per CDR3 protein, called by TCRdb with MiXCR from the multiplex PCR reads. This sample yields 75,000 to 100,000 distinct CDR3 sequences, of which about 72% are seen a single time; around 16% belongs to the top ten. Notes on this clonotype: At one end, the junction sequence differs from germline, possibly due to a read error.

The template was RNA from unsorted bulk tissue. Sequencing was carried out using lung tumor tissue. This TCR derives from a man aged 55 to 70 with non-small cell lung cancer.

The CDR3 region has the DNA TGTGTCAGCAGGGAAGGGATTAGAGCTACCTACAATGAGCAGTTCTTT. It codes for CVSREGIRATYNEQFF. This chain links TRBV11-2 with TRBJ2-1, with D possibly matching TRBD1 (5 bases). The germline CDR1 and CDR2 sequences are SGHAT and FQNNGV. The CDR3 sequence is 16 residues long.